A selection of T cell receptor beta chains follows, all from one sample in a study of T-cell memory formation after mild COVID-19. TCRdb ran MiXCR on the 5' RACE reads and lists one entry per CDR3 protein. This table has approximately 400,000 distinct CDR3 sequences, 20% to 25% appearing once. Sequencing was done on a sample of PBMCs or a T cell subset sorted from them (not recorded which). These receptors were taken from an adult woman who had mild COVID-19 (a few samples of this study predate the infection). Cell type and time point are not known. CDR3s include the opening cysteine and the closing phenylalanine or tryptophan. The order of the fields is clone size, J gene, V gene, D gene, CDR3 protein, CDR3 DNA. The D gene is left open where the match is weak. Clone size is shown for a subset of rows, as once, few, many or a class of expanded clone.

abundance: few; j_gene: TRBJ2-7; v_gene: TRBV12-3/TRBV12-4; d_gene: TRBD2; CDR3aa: CASSFLSGRVGEQYF; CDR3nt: TGTGCCAGCAGTTTCCTTAGCGGGAGAGTAGGCGAGCAGTACTTC
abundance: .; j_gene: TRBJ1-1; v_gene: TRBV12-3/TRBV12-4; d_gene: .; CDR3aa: CATWVGGPRGAFF; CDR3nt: TGTGCCACCTGGGTGGGGGGGCCCCGCGGAGCTTTCTTT
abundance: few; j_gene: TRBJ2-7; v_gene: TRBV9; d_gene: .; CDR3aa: CASSVARDPHEQYF; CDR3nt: TGTGCCAGCAGCGTAGCTCGCGACCCCCACGAGCAGTACTTC
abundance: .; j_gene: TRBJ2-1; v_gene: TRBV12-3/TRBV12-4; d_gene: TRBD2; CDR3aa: CASMISGTYNEQFF; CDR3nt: TGTGCCAGCATGATTAGCGGGACGTACAATGAGCAGTTCTTC
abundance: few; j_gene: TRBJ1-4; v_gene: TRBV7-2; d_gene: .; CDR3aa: CASSLTDLGQPSNEKLFF; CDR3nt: TGTGCCAGCAGCTTAACCGACCTAGGGCAGCCCTCTAATGAAAAACTGTTTTTT
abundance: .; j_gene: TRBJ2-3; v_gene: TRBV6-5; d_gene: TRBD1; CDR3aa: CASSRDRRYTDTQYF; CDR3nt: TGTGCCAGCAGTCGGGACAGACGCTACACAGATACGCAGTATTTT
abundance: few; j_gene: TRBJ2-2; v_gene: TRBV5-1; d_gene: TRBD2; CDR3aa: CASSLVTSGNTGELFF; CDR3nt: TGCGCCAGCAGCTTGGTAACTAGCGGGAACACCGGGGAGCTGTTTTTT
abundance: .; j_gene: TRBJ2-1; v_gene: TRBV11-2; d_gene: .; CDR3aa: CASSSLGNEQFF; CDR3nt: TGTGCCAGCAGCTCACTAGGCAATGAGCAGTTCTTC
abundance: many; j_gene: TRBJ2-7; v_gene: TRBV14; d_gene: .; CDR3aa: CASSQALRGPGEQYF; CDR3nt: TGTGCCAGCAGCCAAGCTTTGCGGGGCCCTGGAGAGCAGTACTTC
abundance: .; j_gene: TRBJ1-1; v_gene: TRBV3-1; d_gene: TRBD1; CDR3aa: CAVTGTESAEAFF; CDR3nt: TGTGCCGTTACCGGGACAGAGAGCGCTGAAGCTTTCTTT
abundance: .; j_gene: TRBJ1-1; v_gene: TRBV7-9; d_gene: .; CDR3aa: CASSLIGSKNTEAFF; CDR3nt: TGTGCCAGCAGCTTGATCGGCAGCAAGAACACTGAAGCTTTCTTT
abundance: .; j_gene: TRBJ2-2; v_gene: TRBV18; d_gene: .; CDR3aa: CASSPSGTWNTGELFF; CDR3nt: TGTGCCAGCTCACCCTCAGGGACATGGAACACCGGGGAGCTGTTTTTT
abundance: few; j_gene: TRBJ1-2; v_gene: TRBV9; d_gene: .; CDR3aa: CASSGGGTPSRYTF; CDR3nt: TGTGCCAGCAGCGGGGGGGGAACGCCCTCTCGCTACACCTTC
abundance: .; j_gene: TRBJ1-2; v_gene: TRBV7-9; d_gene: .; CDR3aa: CASSSEARGENYGYTF; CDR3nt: TGTGCCAGCAGCTCTGAGGCTCGGGGGGAAAACTATGGCTACACCTTC
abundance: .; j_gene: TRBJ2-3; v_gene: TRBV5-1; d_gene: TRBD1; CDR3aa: CASSLEAGGGTDTQYF; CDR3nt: TGCGCCAGCAGCTTGGAGGCAGGGGGAGGCACAGATACGCAGTATTTT
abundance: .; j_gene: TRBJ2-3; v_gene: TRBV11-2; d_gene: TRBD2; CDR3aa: CASSLSGGAGDTQYF; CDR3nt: TGTGCCAGCAGCTTAAGCGGGGGGGCAGGAGATACGCAGTATTTT
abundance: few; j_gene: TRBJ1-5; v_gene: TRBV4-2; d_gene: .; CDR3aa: CASSQADGLQPQHF; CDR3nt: TGTGCCAGCAGCCAAGCAGATGGGCTTCAGCCCCAGCATTTT
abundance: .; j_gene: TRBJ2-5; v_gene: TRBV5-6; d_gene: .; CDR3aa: CASSLGAGETQYF; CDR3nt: TGTGCCAGCAGCTTGGGGGCTGGGGAGACCCAGTACTTC
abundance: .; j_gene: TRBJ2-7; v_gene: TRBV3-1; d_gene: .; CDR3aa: CASSQGPAHSYEQYF; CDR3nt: TGTGCCAGCAGCCAAGGGCCAGCGCACTCCTACGAGCAGTACTTC
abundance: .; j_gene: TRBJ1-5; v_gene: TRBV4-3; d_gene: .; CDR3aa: CASSQVYGSNQPQHF; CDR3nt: TGCGCCAGCAGCCAAGTATACGGGAGCAATCAGCCCCAGCATTTT
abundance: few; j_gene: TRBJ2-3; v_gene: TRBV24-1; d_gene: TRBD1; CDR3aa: CATSDWGTGITDTQYF; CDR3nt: TGTGCCACCAGTGATTGGGGGACAGGGATCACAGATACGCAGTATTTT
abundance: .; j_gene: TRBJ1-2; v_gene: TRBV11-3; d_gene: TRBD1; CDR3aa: CASSTVTGSQLANYGYTF; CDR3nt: TGTGCCAGCAGCACCGTGACAGGGTCCCAATTAGCTAACTATGGCTACACCTTC
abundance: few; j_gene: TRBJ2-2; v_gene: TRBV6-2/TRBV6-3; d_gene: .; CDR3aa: CASIRGLNTGELFF; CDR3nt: TGTGCCAGCATCAGAGGGTTAAACACCGGGGAGCTGTTTTTT
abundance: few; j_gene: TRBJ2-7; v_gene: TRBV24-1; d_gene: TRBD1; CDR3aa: CATSDVTGTGPTEGTYEQYF; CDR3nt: TGTGCCACCAGTGACGTTACCGGGACAGGCCCGACAGAAGGGACCTACGAGCAGTACTTC
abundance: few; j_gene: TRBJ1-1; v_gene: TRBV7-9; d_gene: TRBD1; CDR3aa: CASSSTDRGGTEAFF; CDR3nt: TGTGCCAGCAGCTCAACTGACAGGGGTGGCACTGAAGCTTTCTTT
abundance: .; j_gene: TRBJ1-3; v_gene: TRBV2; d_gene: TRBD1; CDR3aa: CASSATGTGSAGNTIYF; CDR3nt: TGTGCCAGCAGTGCTACCGGGACAGGTAGCGCGGGAAACACCATATATTTT
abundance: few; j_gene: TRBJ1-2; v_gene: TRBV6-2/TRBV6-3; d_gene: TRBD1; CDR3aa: CASSYTLAGQVYGYTF; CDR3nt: TGTGCCAGCAGTTACACGCTCGCGGGACAGGTCTATGGCTACACCTTC
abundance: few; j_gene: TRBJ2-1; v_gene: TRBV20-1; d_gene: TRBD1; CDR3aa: CSAKGQEKTGDEQFF; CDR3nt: TGCAGTGCTAAGGGACAGGAAAAAACTGGCGATGAGCAGTTCTTC
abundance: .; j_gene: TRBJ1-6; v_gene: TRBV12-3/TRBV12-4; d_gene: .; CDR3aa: CASSFGRGNSPLHF; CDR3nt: TGTGCCAGCAGTTTTGGTAGGGGAAATTCACCCCTCCACTTT
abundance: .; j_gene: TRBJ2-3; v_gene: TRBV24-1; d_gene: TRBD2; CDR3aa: CATSVLAGDGTQYF; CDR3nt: TGTGCCACCAGTGTCCTAGCGGGAGATGGTACGCAGTATTTT
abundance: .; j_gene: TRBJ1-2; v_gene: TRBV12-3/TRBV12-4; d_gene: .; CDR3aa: CASSLRQGGGYTF; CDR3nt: TGTGCCAGCAGTTTAAGGCAGGGTGGGGGCTACACCTTC
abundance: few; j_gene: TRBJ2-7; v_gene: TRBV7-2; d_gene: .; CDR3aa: CASSLEDRWSSYEQYF; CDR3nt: TGTGCCAGCAGCTTAGAGGACCGCTGGAGCTCCTACGAGCAGTACTTC
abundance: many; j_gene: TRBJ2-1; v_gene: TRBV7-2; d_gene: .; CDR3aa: CASSWARGEQFF; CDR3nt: TGTGCCAGCAGCTGGGCTAGAGGTGAGCAGTTCTTC
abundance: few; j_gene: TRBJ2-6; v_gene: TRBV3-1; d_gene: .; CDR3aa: CASSRSRANVLTF; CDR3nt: TGTGCCAGCAGCCGTAGTAGGGCCAACGTCCTGACTTTC
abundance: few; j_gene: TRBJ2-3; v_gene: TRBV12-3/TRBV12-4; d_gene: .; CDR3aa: CASKGREADTQYF; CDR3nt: TGTGCCAGCAAAGGGCGGGAAGCAGATACGCAGTATTTT
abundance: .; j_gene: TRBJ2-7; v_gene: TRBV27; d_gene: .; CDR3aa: CASGSHPYEQYF; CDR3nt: TGTGCCAGCGGGTCTCACCCTTACGAGCAGTACTTC
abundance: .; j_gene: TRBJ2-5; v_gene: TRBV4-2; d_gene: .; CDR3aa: CASSLTTGQETQYF; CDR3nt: TGTGCCAGCAGCCTGACGACAGGTCAAGAGACCCAGTACTTC